The clone carrying this TCR beta chain was seen many times. This CDR3 region has 12 residues. V lost 6 bases and J 5 bases, leaving 11 bases between the germline ends. From approximately 9.1 ml of fresh peripheral blood, PBMCs were isolated. The sample comes from a study of T cells in Graves' hyperthyroidism and ophthalmopathy. Using RNA transcripts as the source, TCR beta CDR3 regions were amplified. Researchers ran a first-round RT-PCR on the TCR CDR3 using the HTBI primer set. MiXCR, run by TCRdb on the multiplex PCR reads, gives a single entry per CDR3 protein. The table shows nearly 600,000 distinct CDR3 sequences, with roughly 13% occurring only once.

The chain combines TRBV12-3 or TRBV12-4 with TRBJ2-7, with D possibly matching TRBD2 (5 bases). The sample was blood. The origin of this receptor is a woman aged 25-40 years with Graves' hyperthyroidism that later progressed to Graves' ophthalmopathy. Here the CDR3 DNA reads TGTGCCAGCAGCTTAACCGGGGACGAGCAGTACTTC. Protein: CASSLTGDEQYF.